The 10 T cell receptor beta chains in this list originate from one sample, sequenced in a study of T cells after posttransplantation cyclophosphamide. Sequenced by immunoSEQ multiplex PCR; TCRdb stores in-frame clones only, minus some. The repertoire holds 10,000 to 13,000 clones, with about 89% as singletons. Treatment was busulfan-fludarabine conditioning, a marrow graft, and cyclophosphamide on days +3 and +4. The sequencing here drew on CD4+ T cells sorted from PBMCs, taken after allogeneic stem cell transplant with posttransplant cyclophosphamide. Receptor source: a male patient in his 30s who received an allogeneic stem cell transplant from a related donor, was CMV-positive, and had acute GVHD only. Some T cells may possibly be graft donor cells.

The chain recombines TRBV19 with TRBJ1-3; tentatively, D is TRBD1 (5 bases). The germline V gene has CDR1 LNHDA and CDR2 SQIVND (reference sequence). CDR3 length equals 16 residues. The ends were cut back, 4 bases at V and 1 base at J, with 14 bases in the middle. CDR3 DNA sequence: TGTGCCAGTAGTAGAGTGGGGGGAACATCTGGAAACACCATATATTTT. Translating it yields CASSRVGGTSGNTIYF.

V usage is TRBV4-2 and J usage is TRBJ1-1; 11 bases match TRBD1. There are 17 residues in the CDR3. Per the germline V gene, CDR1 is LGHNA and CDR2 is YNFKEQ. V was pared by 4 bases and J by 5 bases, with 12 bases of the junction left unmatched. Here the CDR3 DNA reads TGTGCCAGCAGCCGGAATGTACCGGGACAGGGGGAGACTGAAGCTTTCTTT. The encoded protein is CASSRNVPGQGETEAFF.

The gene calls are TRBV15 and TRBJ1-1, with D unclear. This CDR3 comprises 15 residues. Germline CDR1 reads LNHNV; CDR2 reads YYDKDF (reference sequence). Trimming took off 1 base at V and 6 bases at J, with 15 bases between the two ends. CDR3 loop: CATSRGVSGGAEAFF. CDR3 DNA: TGTGCCACCAGCAGAGGGGTCAGCGGCGGGGCTGAAGCTTTCTTT.

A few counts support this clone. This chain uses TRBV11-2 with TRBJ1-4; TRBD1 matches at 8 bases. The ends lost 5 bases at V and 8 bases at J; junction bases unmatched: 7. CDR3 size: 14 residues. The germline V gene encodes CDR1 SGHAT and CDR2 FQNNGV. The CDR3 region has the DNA TGTGCCAGCAGCCATGGACGGACAGGGGAAAAACTGTTTTTT. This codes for CASSHGRTGEKLFF.

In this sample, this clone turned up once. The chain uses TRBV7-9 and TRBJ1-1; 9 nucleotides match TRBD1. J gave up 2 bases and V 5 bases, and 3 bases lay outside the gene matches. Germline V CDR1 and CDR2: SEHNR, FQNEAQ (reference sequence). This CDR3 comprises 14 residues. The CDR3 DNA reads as TGTGCCAGCAGCCAGGGACAGGGCAACACTGAAGCTTTCTTT. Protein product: CASSQGQGNTEAFF.

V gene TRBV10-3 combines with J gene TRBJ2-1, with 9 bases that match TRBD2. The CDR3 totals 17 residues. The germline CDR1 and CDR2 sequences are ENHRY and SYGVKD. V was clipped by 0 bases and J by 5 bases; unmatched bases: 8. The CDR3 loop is CAISESGGGVPNNEQFF. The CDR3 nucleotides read TGTGCCATCAGTGAGTCAGGCGGGGGGGTTCCCAACAATGAGCAGTTCTTC.

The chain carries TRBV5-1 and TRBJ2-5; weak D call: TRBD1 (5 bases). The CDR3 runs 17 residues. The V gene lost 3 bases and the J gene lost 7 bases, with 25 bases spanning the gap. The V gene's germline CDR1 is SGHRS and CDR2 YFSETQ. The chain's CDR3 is CASSSVGLTVGLGTQYF. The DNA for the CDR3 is TGCGCCAGCAGCTCGGTGGGCTTGACAGTGGGTTTAGGGACCCAGTACTTC.

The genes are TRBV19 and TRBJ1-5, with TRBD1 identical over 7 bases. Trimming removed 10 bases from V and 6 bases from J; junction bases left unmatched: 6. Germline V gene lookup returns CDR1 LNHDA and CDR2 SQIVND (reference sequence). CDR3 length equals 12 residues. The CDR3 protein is CATQTGSQPQHF. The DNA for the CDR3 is TGTGCCACCCAGACAGGGAGTCAGCCCCAGCATTTT.

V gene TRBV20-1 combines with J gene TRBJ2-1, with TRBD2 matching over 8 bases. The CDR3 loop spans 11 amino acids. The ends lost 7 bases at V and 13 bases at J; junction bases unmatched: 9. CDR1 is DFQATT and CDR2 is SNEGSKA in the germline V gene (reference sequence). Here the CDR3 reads CSGLLADLQFF. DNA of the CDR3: TGCAGTGGTCTACTAGCGGACCTCCAGTTCTTC.

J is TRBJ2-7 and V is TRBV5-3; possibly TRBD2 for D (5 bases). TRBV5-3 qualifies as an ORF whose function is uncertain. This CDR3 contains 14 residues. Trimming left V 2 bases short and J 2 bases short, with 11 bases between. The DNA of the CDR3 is TGTGCCAGAAGCTTTTTAGGAGGTACCTACGAGCAGTACTTC. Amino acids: CARSFLGGTYEQYF.